Following are 20 T cell receptor beta chains from one sample sequenced in a study of T cell repertoires in cytomegalovirus infection. TCRdb used MiXCR to reprocess the reads, holding one entry per CDR3 protein. This sample has roughly 320,000 distinct CDR3 sequences; approximately 10% occur once, and the top ten carry over 2.5%. Sequencing was carried out using PBMCs. The receptors come from a human donor in good health (CMV status not recorded). Some clones in this sample may be carry-over from other donors' samples.

The chain recombines TRBV20-1 with TRBJ2-1, with a tentative D call TRBD2 (6 bases). The V gene lost 3 bases and the J gene lost 0 bases, with 15 bases spanning the gap. Germline CDR1 and CDR2: DFQATT and SNEGSKA (reference sequence). This CDR3 has 16 residues. The CDR3: CSARVLTGVSYNEQFF. The CDR3 region has the DNA TGCAGTGCTAGGGTCCTTACGGGGGTCTCCTACAATGAGCAGTTCTTC.

This clonotype was observed a single time. Possible read error: a much larger clone is one base away. This rearrangement joins TRBV5-6 to TRBJ1-5; D is perhaps TRBD1 (6 bases). V shed 1 base and J shed 3 bases, with 14 bases lying between them. Looked up from germline, CDR1 is SGHDT and CDR2 is YYEEEE. The CDR3 covers 16 residues. This CDR3 is CASSLNPQGANQPQHF. The CDR3, as DNA: TGTGCCAGCAGCTTGAACCCACAGGGCGCCAATCAGCCCCAGCATTTT.

This clonotype has ten or more counts. The CDR3 is CASSYGTSGANVLTF. The CDR3 DNA reads as TGTGCCAGCAGTTACGGGACTAGTGGGGCCAACGTCCTGACTTTC. The chain has TRBV6-2 or TRBV6-3 and TRBJ2-6; 8 bases match TRBD2. The V gene end was trimmed by 2 bases and the J gene end by 3 bases; junction bases not matched to a gene: 0. Germline CDR1 reads MNHEY; CDR2 reads SVGEGT. The CDR3 loop spans 15 amino acids.

V gene TRBV15 combines with J gene TRBJ2-3; no reliable D call. From germline, CDR1 is LNHNV and CDR2 YYDKDF (reference sequence). CDR3 length: 14 residues. The V end lost 4 bases, the J end lost 2 bases, and 10 bases lay between the germline ends. The DNA of the CDR3 is TGTGCCACCAGCAAGGCCCCCCCCACAGATACGCAGTATTTT. It encodes CATSKAPPTDTQYF.

The genes are TRBV20-1 and TRBJ2-1; 11 nucleotides align to TRBD2. The V segment lost 6 bases and the J segment 4 bases; nucleotides outside the gene matches: 11. This CDR3 region has 16 residues. Germline V gives CDR1 DFQATT, CDR2 SNEGSKA (reference sequence). CDR3 sequence (DNA): TGCAGTGCGGAAAAGGTAGCGGGGGGGCGTTACAATGAGCAGTTCTTC. Protein: CSAEKVAGGRYNEQFF.

Ten or more counts support this clonotype. The chain has TRBV2 and TRBJ2-2; 8 bases line up with TRBD2. The germline V gene encodes CDR1 SNHLY and CDR2 FYNNEI. The V and J ends lost 7 bases and 1 base, in that order; junction bases with no gene match: 5. The length of the CDR3 is 15 residues. CDR3 in DNA: TGTGCCAGCAATGGTCGGGGGGGGAACACCGGGGAGCTGTTTTTT. It codes for CASNGRGGNTGELFF.

The sample holds many counts of this clonotype. V gene TRBV7-8 combines with J gene TRBJ1-3; 10 bases are shared with TRBD1. Germline V lookup: CDR1 SGHVS, CDR2 FQNEAQ. The V gene end was trimmed by 3 bases and the J gene end by 2 bases; junction bases not matched to a gene: 4. The CDR3 has 16 amino acids. CDR3 DNA sequence: TGTGCCAGCAGCTTTCGGACAGGGGGACCTGGAAACACCATATATTTT. It yields the protein CASSFRTGGPGNTIYF.

In its sample, this clonotype was seen many times. The genes are TRBV7-9 and TRBJ2-1; D is unclear. The V end lost 4 bases, the J end lost 5 bases, and 9 bases lay between the germline ends. The CDR3 runs to 13 residues. Germline V gene lookup returns CDR1 SEHNR and CDR2 FQNEAQ (reference sequence). The chain's CDR3 is CASSSFNHNEQFF. The CDR3 nucleotides are TGTGCCAGCAGCTCTTTTAATCACAATGAGCAGTTCTTC.

This clonotype was counted at least ten times. V gene TRBV6-2 or TRBV6-3 combines with J gene TRBJ2-1, with a possible D match to TRBD1 (5 bases). Germline loops: CDR1 MNHEY, CDR2 SVGEGT. The CDR3 has 15 residues. Trimming stripped 5 bases from V and 4 bases from J, with 15 bases between. In nucleotides, the CDR3 is TGTGCCAGCAGTCGACAGACGTTCAATTACAATGAGCAGTTCTTC. This sequence encodes CASSRQTFNYNEQFF.

This clonotype appeared a few times. The chain has TRBV28 and TRBJ1-2, with TRBD1 as a possible D gene (6 bases). Trimming removed 3 bases from V and 8 bases from J, with 13 bases in between. CDR3 length: 13 amino acids. CDR1 MDHEN and CDR2 SYDVKM come from the germline V gene. CDR3 bases: TGTGCCAGCAGTTTTAGGGGGGGCTGGGGCTACACCTTC. Translated: CASSFRGGWGYTF.

This clonotype was found once. Since a much larger clone is just one base distant, this may be a read error. V usage is TRBV20-1 and J usage is TRBJ1-5; TRBD1 is a possible D gene (6 bases). The CDR3 runs 14 residues. CDR1 is DFQATT and CDR2 is SNEGSKA in the germline V gene (reference sequence). In DNA form, the CDR3 reads TGCAGTGTAGCAGGGGCGTATAGCAATCGGCCCCAGCATTTT. This gives the protein CSVAGAYSNRPQHF.

This clonotype was counted at least ten times. J is TRBJ2-1 and V is TRBV19; D not certain. Looked up from germline, CDR1 is LNHDA and CDR2 is SQIVND (reference sequence). This CDR3 spans 12 amino acids. V lost 6 bases, J lost 11 bases, and 14 bases lay in between. CDR3 coding DNA: TGTGCCAGTAGGGAACCCGAACTCCAGCAGTTCTTC. Protein product: CASREPELQQFF.

This clonotype was counted many times. This chain joins TRBV24-1 and TRBJ2-7; D assignment may be TRBD1 or TRBD2 (5 bases each). The length of the CDR3 is 13 residues. The V gene lost 8 bases and the J gene lost 3 bases, with 13 bases spanning the gap. CDR1 and CDR2 (germline): KGHDR, SFDVKD. As DNA, the CDR3 is TGTGCCACCACTCCCGGGACGTTCTACGAGCAGTACTTC. Translation: CATTPGTFYEQYF.

With regard to this clonotype: Being one base from a much bigger clone, this may be a read error. V and J are TRBV19 and TRBJ1-4; D is unclear. CDR3 size: 15 residues. V gave up 5 bases and J gave up 0 bases, with 10 bases separating them. Germline CDR1 is LNHDA and CDR2 is SQIVND (reference sequence). The CDR3 protein is CASSLVGSTNEKLFF. The CDR3 DNA is TGTGCCAGTAGTTTAGTCGGATCAACTAATGAAAAACTGTTTTTT.

At least ten counts were recorded for this clonotype. The chain joins TRBV12-3 or TRBV12-4 to TRBJ2-1, with a tentative D call TRBD1 (7 bases). The CDR3 totals 18 residues. Trimming cost V 5 bases and J 0 bases, with 20 bases left between them. CDR3 DNA sequence: TGTGCCAGCAGTAACCCGGCGGGACAGATGAGCTCCTACAATGAGCAGTTCTTC. Amino acid sequence: CASSNPAGQMSSYNEQFF.

This clonotype has at least ten counts. V gene TRBV7-2 combines with J gene TRBJ1-2; no reliable D call. CDR3 length equals 14 residues. Germline CDR1 is SGHTA and CDR2 is FQGNSA. Trimming took 1 base from V and 5 from J, leaving 11 bases between them. CDR3 coding DNA: TGTGCCAGCAGCTTAGGAGGTTTGGGGTATGGCTACACCTTC. As protein: CASSLGGLGYGYTF.

This clonotype has at least ten counts. The chain carries TRBV12-3 or TRBV12-4 and TRBJ2-7, with 8 bases matching TRBD1. J was trimmed by 2 bases and V by 4 bases; bases with no gene match: 7. The length of the CDR3 is 15 residues. This chain's CDR3 is CASSYSAGGPYEQYF. CDR3 DNA sequence: TGTGCCAGCAGTTATAGCGCAGGGGGCCCCTACGAGCAGTACTTC.

The V call is TRBV7-6, the J call TRBJ1-1; 9 bases match TRBD1. The CDR3 runs to 16 residues. Germline loops: CDR1 SGHVS, CDR2 FNYEAQ. V was pared by 4 bases and J by 1 base, with 7 bases of the junction left unmatched. CDR3 protein: CASSSGQGKRNTEAFF. The DNA of the CDR3 is TGTGCCAGCAGCTCGGGACAGGGCAAAAGGAACACTGAAGCTTTCTTT.

This clonotype was counted a few times. The V gene is TRBV29-1, the J gene TRBJ2-1; D is unresolved. Per germline, CDR1 SQVTM and CDR2 ANQGSEA. The CDR3 has 14 amino acids. Trimming took 5 bases from V and 1 from J, leaving 12 bases between them. Here the CDR3 reads CSVQESFSYNEQFF. The CDR3 DNA follows: TGCAGCGTTCAGGAGTCTTTTTCCTACAATGAGCAGTTCTTC.

This clonotype was counted a few times. V usage is TRBV29-1 and J usage is TRBJ2-1; 7 bases map to TRBD1. This CDR3 is built from 20 residues. CDR1 and CDR2 (germline): SQVTM, ANQGSEA. After removal of 0 bases from V and 0 bases from J, the junction contained 17 bases not matched to a gene. CDR3 protein: CSVEDWSRQGQITSYNEQFF. Written as DNA, the CDR3 is TGCAGCGTTGAAGATTGGTCGCGACAGGGACAAATAACCTCCTACAATGAGCAGTTCTTC.